The source of this T cell receptor (beta chain) is a study of T cell responses to AZD1222 COVID-19 vaccine. Across the whole study: Investigators merged groups given second doses at roughly 4 or roughly 12 weeks.

The protocol was immunoSEQ multiplex PCR, while the TCRdb copy is restricted to in-frame clones and leaves out a portion. This table holds tens of thousands of clones, 70% to 90% found once. The CDR3 loop spans 15 amino acids. CDR1 and CDR2 (germline): LNHDA, SQIVND (reference sequence). The V and J ends lost 1 base and 2 bases, in that order; junction bases with no gene match: 4. Study-level results: Recipients of two AZD1222 doses showed rising Spike-specific TCR breadth and depth.

This clone came up once. Antigen specificity is unknown. The chain combines TRBV19 with TRBJ1-1; 7 bases align to TRBD1. Sequences were derived from peripheral blood, sampled on day 0 of AZD1222 vaccination. This receptor was obtained from an adult in good health. CDR3 region: CASSIGDRINTEAFF. DNA for the CDR3: TGTGCCAGTAGTATAGGGGACAGAATCAACACTGAAGCTTTCTTT.